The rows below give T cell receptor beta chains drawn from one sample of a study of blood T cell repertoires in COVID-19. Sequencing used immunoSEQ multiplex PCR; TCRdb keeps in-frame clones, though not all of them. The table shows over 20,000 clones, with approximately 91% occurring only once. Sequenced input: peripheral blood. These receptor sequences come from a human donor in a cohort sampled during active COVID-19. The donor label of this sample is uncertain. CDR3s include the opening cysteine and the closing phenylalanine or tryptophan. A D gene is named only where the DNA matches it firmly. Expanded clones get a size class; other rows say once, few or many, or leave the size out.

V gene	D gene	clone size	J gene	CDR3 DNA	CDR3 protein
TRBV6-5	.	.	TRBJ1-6	TGTGCCAGCACGGCCTCACAGTTCAATTCACCCCTCCACTTT	CASTASQFNSPLHF
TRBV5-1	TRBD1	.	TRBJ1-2	TGCGCCAGCAGCTTGAACGCAGGGGGTAGTTATGGCTACACCTTC	CASSLNAGGSYGYTF
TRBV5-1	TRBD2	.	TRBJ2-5	TGCGCCAGCAGCTTGGCGCTTAGCGGGAGCTGGGAGACCCAGTACTTC	CASSLALSGSWETQYF
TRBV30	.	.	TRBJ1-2	TGTGCCTGGAGTGTTATATGGCCGCTCGGAGGGGACTATGGCTACACCTTC	CAWSVIWPLGGDYGYTF
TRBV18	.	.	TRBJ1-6	TGTGCCAGCTCACCGCAGTATAATTCACCCCTCCACTTT	CASSPQYNSPLHF
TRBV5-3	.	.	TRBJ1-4	TGTGCCACTATTCGGGGGGGTCCTAATGAAAAACTGTTTTTT	CATIRGGPNEKLFF
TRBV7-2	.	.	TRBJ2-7	TGTGCCAGCAGCTTGGCGGATGCCTACGAGCAGTACTTC	CASSLADAYEQYF
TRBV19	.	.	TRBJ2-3	TGTGCCAGTAGCCAGGGGGATACGCAGTATTTT	CASSQGDTQYF
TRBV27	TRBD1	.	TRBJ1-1	TGTGCCAGCAGTCAAAGACAGGGGGCAAACACTGAAGCTTTCTTT	CASSQRQGANTEAFF
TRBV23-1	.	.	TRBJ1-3	TGCGCCAGCAGTCAATCCCAAGCTTCGAGCTCTGGAAACACCATATATTTT	CASSQSQASSSGNTIYF
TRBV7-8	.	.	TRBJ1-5	TGTGCCAGCAGCCTTTGGCCAGATCAGCCCCAGCATTTT	CASSLWPDQPQHF
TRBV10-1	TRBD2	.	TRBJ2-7	TGCGCCAGCAATCCGGGACTAGCGGCCGAGCAGTACTTC	CASNPGLAAEQYF
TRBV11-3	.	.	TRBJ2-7	TGTGCCAGCAGCTTAGCATACAGGAAGTCCTCCTACGAGCAGTACTTC	CASSLAYRKSSYEQYF
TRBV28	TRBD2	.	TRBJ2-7	TGTGCCAGCAGTTTAACCGGGAGGAGCTCCTACGAGCAGTACTTC	CASSLTGRSSYEQYF
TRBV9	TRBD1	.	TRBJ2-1	TGTGCCAGCAGCCCACAGGGGAACTACAATGAGCAGTTCTTC	CASSPQGNYNEQFF
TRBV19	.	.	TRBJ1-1	TGTGCCAGTAGTAAAGCTTTTAACACTGAAGCTTTCTTT	CASSKAFNTEAFF
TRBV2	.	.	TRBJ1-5	TGTGCCAGCAGTGAAGAAGGGAGGCCCCAGCATTTT	CASSEEGRPQHF
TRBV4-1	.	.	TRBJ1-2	TGCGCCAGCAGCCAAGTTTACGGGATAGGAGGCTACACCTTC	CASSQVYGIGGYTF
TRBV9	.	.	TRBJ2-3	TGTGCCAGCAGCCCTGGACTCTCGCCAGATACGCAGTATTTT	CASSPGLSPDTQYF
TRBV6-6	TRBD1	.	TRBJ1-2	TGTGCCAGCATTGCGACAGGGACGGGCTATGGCTACACCTTC	CASIATGTGYGYTF
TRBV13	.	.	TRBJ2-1	TGTGCCAGCAGCTTAGTGTCAGGGGTTTTATACAATGAGCAGTTCTTC	CASSLVSGVLYNEQFF
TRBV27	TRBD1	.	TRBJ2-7	TGTGCCAGCAGTCTATACAGGGGGGCCAACTACGAGCAGTACTTC	CASSLYRGANYEQYF
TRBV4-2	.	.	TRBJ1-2	TGTGCCAGCAGCCAACGAGCTAACTATGGCTACACCTTC	CASSQRANYGYTF
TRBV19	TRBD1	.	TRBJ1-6	TGTGCCAGTATGTGGGGGACAGGGGCTTCACCCCTCCACTTT	CASMWGTGASPLHF
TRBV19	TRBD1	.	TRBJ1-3	TGTGCCAGTAGTAGACAGGGAGGATTTGGAAACACCATATATTTT	CASSRQGGFGNTIYF
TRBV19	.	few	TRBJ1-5	TGTGCCACCAGACAGGGCAATCAGCCCCAGCATTTT	CATRQGNQPQHF
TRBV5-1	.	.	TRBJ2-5	TGCGCCAGCAGCTTGGAGTCAGCAGGGGAGACCCAGTACTTC	CASSLESAGETQYF
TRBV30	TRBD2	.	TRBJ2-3	TGTGCCTGGAGTGTACTAGCGGGTGGGGATACGCAGTATTTT	CAWSVLAGGDTQYF
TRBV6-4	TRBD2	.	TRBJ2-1	TGTGCCAGCAGCAAGACTAGCGGGCAAGCCGATGAGCAGTTCTTC	CASSKTSGQADEQFF
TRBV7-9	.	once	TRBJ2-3	TGTGCCAGCAGCAGAGCGGCAGATACGCAGTATTTT	CASSRAADTQYF
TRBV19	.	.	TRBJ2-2	TGTGCCAGTAGTTTCTTAGGGGCGTCAAACACCGGGGAGCTGTTTTTT	CASSFLGASNTGELFF
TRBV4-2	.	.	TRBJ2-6	TGTGCCAGCAGCCAAACCAGGGGTTCCGGGGCCAACGTCCTGACTTTC	CASSQTRGSGANVLTF
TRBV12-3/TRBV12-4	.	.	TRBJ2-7	TGTGCCAGCAGTTTTGTCGAGGTCTACGAGCAGTACTTC	CASSFVEVYEQYF
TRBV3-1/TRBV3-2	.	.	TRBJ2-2	TGTGCCAGCAGCCCCCAACAGAACACCGGGGAGCTGTTTTTT	CASSPQQNTGELFF
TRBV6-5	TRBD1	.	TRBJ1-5	TGTGCCAGCACCACAGGGGGCGCCAGCAATCAGCCCCAGCATTTT	CASTTGGASNQPQHF
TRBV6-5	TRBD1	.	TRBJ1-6	TGTGCCAGCAGAACAGGGGGCCGTTTAGATACACCCCTCCACTTT	CASRTGGRLDTPLHF
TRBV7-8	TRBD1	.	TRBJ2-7	TGTGCCAGCAGCCCCCAAGGACAGGTGGTCTACGAGCAGTACTTC	CASSPQGQVVYEQYF
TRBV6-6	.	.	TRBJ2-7	TGTGCCAGCAGTTCGCGGGCCCTAGGGAACTACGAGCAGTACTTC	CASSSRALGNYEQYF
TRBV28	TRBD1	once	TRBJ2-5	TGTGCCAGCAGTTCCCAACGACAGGGTGGGGGAGAGACCCAGTACTTC	CASSSQRQGGGETQYF
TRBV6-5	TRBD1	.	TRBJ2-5	TGTGCCAGCAGTAGGGGGCTGGAGACCCAGTACTTC	CASSRGLETQYF